This record concerns one T cell receptor beta chain sequence. This clonotype came up a few times. The antigen it binds to is not known. No much larger clone is present one base from it, and per-base qualities are unavailable. Stable Graves' hyperthyroidism was defined as no progression to ophthalmopathy during 18 months of follow-up. Hyperthyroidism patients were aged 18 to 65 years and newly diagnosed, with disease duration of less than 2 months. Exclusion was applied to patients with uncontrolled infections, other autoimmune diseases, pregnancy or lactation. Diagnoses were based on clinical symptoms, serum thyroxine and TRAb, thyroid ultrasound and orbital computed tomography. PBMCs were isolated from about 9.2 ml of fresh peripheral blood by Ficoll-Paque density gradient centrifugation. Trizol reagent was used to extract total RNA, and RNA quality was then checked on an Agilent 2100 Bioanalyzer.

This entry belongs to a study of T cells in Graves' hyperthyroidism and ophthalmopathy (dated by TCRdb to about 2019). Notes on the research overall: Peripheral blood was sampled at the time of initial diagnosis, prior to any treatment. TCR V-J signatures able to tell the groups apart were searched for in a discovery cohort of more than 90 patients, of whom roughly 42 had Graves' ophthalmopathy and about 55 had stable Graves' hyperthyroidism. Whether ophthalmopathy could be predicted prospectively was tested in an independent validation cohort made up of under 20 hyperthyroidism patients plus 17 patients who later progressed to ophthalmopathy. The 85 to 100 discovery patients were divided at random into training and test sets in a 7:3 ratio. Thyroid tissue and blood T-cell repertoires from about six Graves' hyperthyroidism patients were also compared in the study. After sampling, hyperthyroidism patients received methimazole starting at 30 mg daily, and ophthalmopathy patients received high-dose intravenous methylprednisolone. TCR Vbeta CDR3 sequencing of 120 to 150 peripheral blood samples (43 ophthalmopathy, around 80 hyperthyroidism and approximately 17 progressor patients) is reported in the paper. Broad study findings and their caveats: During validation, the model predicted progression to ophthalmopathy a median of approximately 6 months ahead of onset, with around 65% sensitivity and about 72% specificity. No statistical method was used to set the sample size in advance, and investigators knew the group allocation. In cross-validation, a model built on a 13 V-J signature told ophthalmopathy apart from stable hyperthyroidism with 85% to 90% sensitivity and about 81% specificity, and in testing the same model reached 80%/75%. Most expanded thyroid clonotypes (frequency above 0.001) were also found in blood, which suggests that blood repertoires may mirror thyroid immune responses.

TCR beta CDR3 regions were amplified from RNA transcripts. For the first round of RT-PCR on the TCR CDR3, the HTBI primer set was used together with the Qiagen OneStep RT-PCR kit. Libraries were constructed in a second round of multiplex PCR, after which size selection and purification were carried out. Paired-end sequencing of the libraries was performed with 100 bp reads on an Illumina HiSeq2000. The study's processing was this. Raw data were processed with SOAPnuke, discarding reads with adapters, uncalled bases, mean Phred below 15, or no exact constant-primer or identifier match. High-quality paired reads were merged using COPE v1.2.5, and each unique nucleotide sequence was defined as a clonotype. MiTCR v1.1 was used to align the clonotypes against IMGT TRBV, TRBD and TRBJ reference segments. Analysis was restricted to V-J combinations with a frequency above 0.0001, which covered 99% to 99.2% of repertoires. The TCS score was defined as the ratio of F50 (clonal expansion) to E x V (chaos), calculated using BLOSUM62-based TCRdist between CDR3 peptides within each V-J. Welch's t-statistics and random forest reduced 500 to 650 V-J features to 13, which were used in a naive Bayes classifier (R e1071). The public reads were reanalyzed by TCRdb: fastp trimming at Q25, MiXCR alignment, in-frame beta chains only. One record per CDR3 amino acid sequence lists the most common genes and DNA. TCRdb, not the authors, supplied the V and J calls. The sample yields roughly 300,000 distinct CDR3 sequences; approximately 22% were counted once. The ten largest clones add up to around 48% of the sample.

This clonotype originated in a woman aged 45-65 years with Graves' hyperthyroidism. Sequencing was carried out using blood.

The nucleotides are TGTGCCATCAGTGGGGGAGTCGCTATGAACACTGAAGCTTTCTTT. This sequence encodes CAISGGVAMNTEAFF. The chain links TRBV10-3 with TRBJ1-1, with the D gene not confidently named. Taken from cysteine to phenylalanine, the CDR3 has 15 residues. Just CDR3 DNA is preserved here, 45 bases in frame from base 1. V and J are truncated by 4 bases and 0 bases respectively, leaving an intervening sequence of 12 bases. CDR1 ENHRY and CDR2 SYGVKD were looked up in the germline V gene.